The TCR beta chain described here comes from a study of CD8+ T cells in alopecia areata. cDNA reverse transcribed from extracted RNA served as the sequencing template. Profiled with immunoSEQ multiplex PCR; TCRdb holds only in-frame clones, not every one. The table records about 150,000 clones, 50% to 65% of them present only once. The sorting of PBMCs gave CD4+ and CD8+ T cells. Looked up from germline, CDR1 is SSHAT and CDR2 is FNYEAQ (reference sequence). The length of the CDR3 is 13 residues. With respect to this clone: Its antigen is as yet unknown. The junction departs from germline at one end; a sequencing error may be responsible.

General study points: Possibly as an HLA-related effect, TCR sharing across patients appeared less clear than in mice. Especially in alopecia totalis/universalis, lesional scalp showed greater clonality than normal scalp did. There were also resident alphabeta T cells of normal skin sequenced in scalp samples.

This chain uses TRBV7-7 with TRBJ2-5, with D possibly matching TRBD1 (5 bases). Source material: CD4+ T cells sorted from blood. This receptor was obtained from a human donor in good health. The CDR3 loop is CASSFGQGETQYF. Written as DNA, the CDR3 is TGTGCTAGCAGCTTCGGCCAGGGAGAGACCCAGTACTTC.